The 27 T cell receptor beta chains below come from one sample, sequenced in a study of blood T cell repertoires in COVID-19. TCRdb keeps only in-frame clones here, not all; method: immunoSEQ multiplex PCR. The sample has about 130,000 clones; around 85% are singletons. Sequencing was performed on PBMCs or T cells enriched from blood (not recorded which). These receptors all stem from a man aged 45 to 65 who had recovered from COVID-19.

By share of the sample, this clone is medium-sized. The chain combines TRBV7-3 with TRBJ1-4; D remains ambiguous. CDR3 length: 12 amino acids. The germline gives CDR1 SGHTA, CDR2 FQGTGA. Trimming shortened V by 5 bases and J by 6 bases, and 7 bases separated the two germline ends. The CDR3 is CASSPGDEKLFF. The CDR3 DNA sequence: TGTGCCAGCAGCCCCGGGGATGAAAAACTGTTTTTT.

The chain uses TRBV15 and TRBJ1-1; 8 nucleotides agree with TRBD1. Germline assignment: CDR1 LNHNV and CDR2 YYDKDF (reference sequence). The V gene end was trimmed by 5 bases and the J gene end by 1 base; junction bases not matched to a gene: 6. The CDR3 sequence is 15 residues long. The DNA of the CDR3 is TGTGCCACCAGCGACCGACAGGGGAGGAACACTGAAGCTTTCTTT. Its translation is CATSDRQGRNTEAFF.

The chain joins TRBV19 to TRBJ1-1, with 8 bases aligning to TRBD1. Trimming cost V 6 bases and J 4 bases; bases outside gene matches: 4. This CDR3 region has 13 residues. Germline CDR1 reads LNHDA; CDR2 reads SQIVND (reference sequence). CDR3 nucleotide sequence: TGTGCCAGTAGCCCAGGGGGCGGCACTGAAGCTTTCTTT. It specifies CASSPGGGTEAFF.

The V call is TRBV12-3 or TRBV12-4, the J call TRBJ2-7; D not certain. This CDR3 region has 12 residues. V lost 5 bases and J 1 base, leaving 6 bases between the germline ends. The CDR3 here is CASSSQSYEQYF. The CDR3 coding sequence is TGTGCCAGCAGTAGTCAGTCCTACGAGCAGTACTTC.

The chain couples TRBV3-1 (or the pseudogene TRBV3-2) to TRBJ1-2; D possibly corresponds to TRBD1 (5 bases). This CDR3 region has 12 residues. V lost 5 bases and J 8 bases, leaving 12 bases between the germline ends. Looked up from germline, CDR1 is LGHDT and CDR2 is YNNKEL (reference sequence). CDR3 in DNA: TGTGCCAGCAGCTCTCAGGGAAACGGCTACACCTTC. Its translation is CASSSQGNGYTF.

This sequence joins TRBV18 and TRBJ1-2, with 7 bases lining up with TRBD1. The V gene end was trimmed by 3 bases and the J gene end by 0 bases; junction bases not matched to a gene: 16. This CDR3 is built from 19 residues. In germline, CDR1 is KGHSH, CDR2 LQKENI. The CDR3 bases are TGTGCCAGCTCACCTCTAAGAGCTACAACGACAGGGACTAACTATGGCTACACCTTC. It encodes CASSPLRATTTGTNYGYTF. Combining the CDR3 with reference TRBV18 and TRBJ1-2 gives the whole variable domain NAGVMQNPRHLVRRRGQEARLRCSPMKGHSHVYWYRQLPEEGLKFMVYLQKENIIDESGMPKERFSAEFPKEGPSILRIQQVVRGDSAAYFCASSPLRATTTGTNYGYTFGSGTRLTVV.

The chain uses TRBV11-2 and TRBJ2-1; D may be TRBD1 (5 bases). The CDR3 totals 13 residues. V was cut by 3 bases and J by 7 bases, with 10 bases left in between. CDR1 and CDR2 (germline): SGHAT, FQNNGV. CDR3 sequence (DNA): TGTGCCAGCAGCTTGACAGCTTTTAATGAGCAGTTCTTC. Encoded protein: CASSLTAFNEQFF. The full variable domain, completed using reference TRBV11-2 and TRBJ2-1, is EAGVAQSPRYKIIEKRQSVAFWCNPISGHATLYWYQQILGQGPKLLIQFQNNGVVDDSQLPKDRFSAERLKGVDSTLKIQPAKLEDSAVYLCASSLTAFNEQFFGPGTRLTVL.

This clone came up a few times. V gene TRBV7-8 combines with J gene TRBJ2-7; possible D gene TRBD1, 5 bases. CDR3 length: 13 residues. Germline CDR1 and CDR2: SGHVS and FQNEAQ. V lost 4 bases and J lost 6, with 13 bases in between. The CDR3 DNA sequence: TGTGCCAGCAGCTCCAGGGATTGGGGCGAGCAGTACTTC. Its protein product is CASSSRDWGEQYF.

The chain has TRBV7-3 and TRBJ2-1, with a possible D match to TRBD2 (6 bases). V lost 5 bases to trimming and J lost 0 bases, with 14 bases between them. Germline values: CDR1 SGHTA, CDR2 FQGTGA. CDR3 length: 16 amino acids. The CDR3 loop reads CASSVSSAGSYNEQFF. The DNA for the CDR3 is TGTGCCAGCAGCGTATCTAGCGCCGGCTCCTACAATGAGCAGTTCTTC.

This clone has a single count. The V call is TRBV2, the J call TRBJ1-2, with D possibly matching TRBD1 (6 bases). Germline loops: CDR1 SNHLY, CDR2 FYNNEI. The CDR3 runs 12 residues. V was clipped by 9 bases and J by 2 bases, with 10 bases between them. The CDR3 sequence is CASRDRNYGYTF. The CDR3 nucleotides read TGTGCCAGTAGAGACAGGAACTATGGCTACACCTTC. The full variable domain, rest sourced from reference TRBV2 and TRBJ1-2, is EPEVTQTPSHQVTQMGQEVILRCVPISNHLYFYWYRQILGQKVEFLVSFYNNEISEKSEIFDDQFSVERPDGSNFTLKIRSTKLEDSAMYFCASRDRNYGYTFGSGTRLTVV.

V usage is TRBV7-2 and J usage is TRBJ1-4, with D perhaps matching TRBD1 (6 bases). Per germline, CDR1 SGHTA and CDR2 FQGNSA. CDR3 size: 15 residues. The germline V and J ends were trimmed by 1 base and 7 bases, with 13 bases remaining between them. The CDR3 spells CASSLVAGAAEKLFF. The CDR3, as DNA: TGTGCCAGCAGCTTAGTGGCGGGGGCGGCTGAAAAACTGTTTTTT.

The V and J genes are TRBV4-3 and TRBJ1-1, with a tentative D call TRBD1 (5 bases). The CDR3 is 17 amino acids. CDR1 and CDR2 from the germline V gene are LGHNA and YSLEER. Deletions cut 0 bases from V and 1 base from J, with 15 bases between. CDR3 residues: CASSQDRPGETNTEAFF. CDR3 DNA sequence: TGCGCCAGCAGCCAAGATCGGCCGGGGGAGACGAACACTGAAGCTTTCTTT.

The chain joins TRBV7-3 to TRBJ2-1, with 9 bases aligning to TRBD1. Trimming took 4 bases from V and 7 from J; bases not matched to a gene: 5. This CDR3 is built from 14 residues. In germline, CDR1 is SGHTA, CDR2 FQGTGA. The CDR3: CASSYDRGENEQFF. The CDR3 DNA reads TGTGCCAGCAGCTACGACAGGGGGGAGAATGAGCAGTTCTTC.

This clone was seen a handful of times. CDR3 region: CAISESRANYGYTF. The CDR3 nucleotides are TGTGCCATCAGTGAGTCGCGGGCCAACTATGGCTACACCTTC. V is TRBV10-3 and J is TRBJ1-2; D unclear. From germline, CDR1 is ENHRY and CDR2 SYGVKD. V shed 0 bases and J shed 2 bases, with 7 bases lying between them. The CDR3 contains 14 residues.

The J gene is TRBJ2-1, the V gene TRBV5-1; D is possibly TRBD1 (6 bases). Germline V gives CDR1 SGHRS, CDR2 YFSETQ. This CDR3 region has 14 residues. V lost 2 bases and J 8 bases, leaving 14 bases between the germline ends. The CDR3 DNA reads as TGCGCCAGCAGCTTTTTCGCAGCAGGGGATGAGCAGTTCTTC. Its protein product is CASSFFAAGDEQFF.

The CDR3 protein is CAWSRNTGELFF. The CDR3 nucleotides read TGTGCCTGGAGCAGGAACACCGGGGAGCTGTTTTTT. The chain couples TRBV30 to TRBJ2-2; D is uncertain. The CDR3 runs to 12 residues. The V and J ends lost 3 bases and 1 base respectively, with 3 bases between them. Germline CDR1 GTSNPN, CDR2 SVGIG (reference sequence).

This chain's CDR3 is CATSDPDRIYEQYF. DNA of the CDR3: TGTGCCACCAGTGACCCGGACAGAATCTACGAGCAGTACTTC. The chain couples TRBV24-1 to TRBJ2-7; D is possibly TRBD1 (6 bases). Looked up from germline, CDR1 is KGHDR and CDR2 is SFDVKD. The ends were cut back, 4 bases at V and 3 bases at J, with 12 bases in the middle. This CDR3 is 14 amino acids long.

The gene calls are TRBV4-3 and TRBJ1-1, with 10 bases identical to TRBD1. V lost 1 base and J lost 1; bases outside the gene matches: 0. The CDR3 totals 15 residues. The germline V gene encodes CDR1 LGHNA and CDR2 YSLEER. DNA of the CDR3: TGCGCCAGCAGCCAAGGACAGGGGGCGAACACTGAAGCTTTCTTT. Encoded protein: CASSQGQGANTEAFF.

The chain recombines TRBV10-3 with TRBJ1-1, with 7 bases lining up with TRBD1. Germline V lookup: CDR1 ENHRY, CDR2 SYGVKD. Unmatched junction bases numbered 4, after V lost 6 bases and J lost 0 bases. CDR3 length: 14 amino acids. CDR3 sequence reads: CAIRGDRVNTEAFF. DNA of the CDR3: TGTGCCATCAGGGGAGACAGGGTGAACACTGAAGCTTTCTTT.

J is TRBJ1-1 and V is TRBV4-2; 8 bases align to TRBD1. CDR1 is LGHNA, CDR2 YNFKEQ, per germline. V shed 4 bases and J 2 bases; nucleotides not matched to a gene: 6. The CDR3 covers 15 residues. CDR3 DNA: TGTGCCAGCAGCCCACAGGACAGGGCAAACACTGAAGCTTTCTTT. Translating it yields CASSPQDRANTEAFF.

The chain joins TRBV2 to TRBJ2-5, with 8 positions matching TRBD1. Germline lookup yields CDR1 SNHLY and CDR2 FYNNEI. The V and J ends lost 7 bases and 4 bases, in that order; junction bases with no gene match: 11. The CDR3 has 15 residues. CDR3 in amino acids: CASTPRTGSGETQYF. In nucleotides, the CDR3 is TGTGCCAGCACCCCCCGGACAGGGTCAGGAGAGACCCAGTACTTC.

The V gene is TRBV4-2, the J gene TRBJ2-5, with no clear D. Trimming stripped 2 bases from V and 3 bases from J, with 16 bases between. The germline V gene has CDR1 LGHNA and CDR2 YNFKEQ. The CDR3 covers 16 residues. The CDR3 reads CASSQSSDTPEETQYF. CDR3 DNA sequence: TGTGCCAGCAGCCAATCCTCCGACACCCCTGAAGAGACCCAGTACTTC.

The chain recombines TRBV9 with TRBJ2-6; no firm D call. The germline gives CDR1 SGDLS, CDR2 YYNGEE. Trimming removed 4 bases from V and 2 bases from J, with 10 bases in between. CDR3 length equals 15 residues. CDR3 loop: CASSLTDTGANVLTF. As DNA, the CDR3 is TGTGCCAGCAGCTTAACAGACACTGGGGCCAACGTCCTGACTTTC.

CDR3 DNA sequence: TGTGCCAGCAAGCCCAGCGGGGGGGTCTCCTACAATGAGCAGTTCTTC. Its translation is CASKPSGGVSYNEQFF. The chain uses TRBV7-2 and TRBJ2-1, with 10 nucleotides matching TRBD2. There are 16 residues in the CDR3. The J segment lost 0 bases and the V segment lost 7 bases, leaving 6 bases of the junction unmatched. The germline gives CDR1 SGHTA, CDR2 FQGNSA. Full variable domain (missing parts from reference TRBV7-2 and TRBJ2-1): GAGVSQSPSNKVTEKGKDVELRCDPISGHTALYWYRQSLGQGLEFLIYFQGNSAPDKSGLPSDRFSAERTGGSVSTLTIQRTQQEDSAVYLCASKPSGGVSYNEQFFGPGTRLTVL.

The chain is built from TRBV6-1 and TRBJ2-7, with 8 nucleotides matching TRBD2. Unmatched junction bases numbered 11, after V lost 3 bases and J lost 7 bases. The CDR3 loop spans 15 amino acids. Germline lookup yields CDR1 MNHNS and CDR2 SASEGT. The CDR3 loop is CASSDWPSGPPEQYF. The CDR3 DNA follows: TGTGCCAGCAGTGATTGGCCTAGCGGGCCTCCGGAGCAGTACTTC.

The chain uses TRBV7-2 and TRBJ2-1; 10 bases are shared with TRBD2. The V and J ends lost 1 base and 8 bases, in that order; junction bases with no gene match: 5. Germline CDR1 SGHTA, CDR2 FQGNSA. The CDR3 spans 15 residues. CDR3 nucleotide sequence: TGTGCCAGCAGCTTAGTGGCTAGCGGGGGTCATGAGCAGTTCTTC. Amino acid sequence: CASSLVASGGHEQFF.

The J gene is TRBJ1-4, the V gene TRBV6-6, with no clear D. The germline V and J ends were trimmed by 11 bases and 5 bases, with 9 bases remaining between them. Per the germline V gene, CDR1 is MNHNY and CDR2 is SVGAGI (reference sequence). The CDR3 is 11 amino acids. The CDR3 nucleotides read TGTGCCCGGGATGGGAATGAAAAACTGTTTTTT. Translation gives CARDGNEKLFF.